These 5 T cell receptor beta chains were sequenced from one sample in a study of CD8+CD57+ T cells in acquired aplastic anemia. Whoever was chosen for sequencing had shown CD8+CD57+ cell expansion by flow cytometry. Genomic DNA was employed as the template in profiling TCR beta VDJ and CDR3. Via MiXCR, TCRdb re-called the reads, giving one row per CDR3 protein. Found here are approximately 160,000 distinct CDR3 sequences, over 40% of them singletons; the top ten hold under 3.5%. Sample: sorted CD4+, CD8+, or CD8+CD57+ T cells (not recorded which) from PBMCs. These TCRs come from a human donor with aplastic anemia.

The chain recombines TRBV5-6 with TRBJ2-3, with 7 bases matching TRBD1. Germline V lookup: CDR1 SGHDT, CDR2 YYEEEE. CDR3 length: 15 residues. The V and J ends lost 3 bases and 4 bases, in that order; junction bases with no gene match: 8. CDR3 residues: CASSYGVDRADTQYF. In DNA form, the CDR3 reads TGTGCCAGCAGCTATGGGGTCGACAGGGCAGATACGCAGTATTTT. The variable domain in full, completed from reference TRBV5-6 and TRBJ2-3, reads DAGVTQSPTHLIKTRGQQVTLRCSPKSGHDTVSWYQQALGQGPQFIFQYYEEEERQRGNFPDRFSGHQFPNYSSELNVNALLLGDSALYLCASSYGVDRADTQYFGPGTRLTVL.

For this clonotype: One end of the junction does not line up with germline, which may come from a read error. The CDR3 is CASSQERSGAIVLTF. CDR3 bases: TGTGCCAGCAGCCAAGAACGCTCTGGGGCCATCGTCCTGACTTTC. The chain couples TRBV14 to TRBJ2-6, with D perhaps matching TRBD1 (5 bases). The germline V gene encodes CDR1 SGHDN and CDR2 FVKESK. The CDR3 has 15 amino acids.

The V gene is TRBV19, the J gene TRBJ1-3; 10 bases agree with TRBD1. This CDR3 has 14 residues. With V trimmed by 8 bases and J by 4 bases, 5 bases remained unmatched. The germline gives CDR1 LNHDA, CDR2 SQIVND (reference sequence). CDR3 sequence: CASDDRGRGNTIYF. CDR3 sequence (DNA): TGTGCCAGTGATGACAGGGGGCGCGGAAACACCATATATTTT. The complete variable domain, with remaining parts taken from reference TRBV19 and TRBJ1-3, reads DGGITQSPKYLFRKEGQNVTLSCEQNLNHDAMYWYRQDPGQGLRLIYYSQIVNDFQKGDIAEGYSVSREKKESFPLTVTSAQKNPTAFYLCASDDRGRGNTIYFGEGSWLTVV.

With respect to this clonotype: One base away lies a much larger clone, so this may be a sequencing read error. V and J are TRBV3-1 and TRBJ1-6; D is uncertain. Germline values: CDR1 LGHDT, CDR2 YNNKEL (reference sequence). The CDR3 is 17 amino acids. The chain's CDR3 is CASSQITAGRFNSPPHF. The CDR3 bases are TGTGCCAGCAGCCAAATCACGGCAGGCAGATTTAATTCACCCCCCCACTTT. Based on the CDR3 plus reference TRBV3-1 and TRBJ1-6, the full variable domain is DTAVSQTPKYLVTQMGNDKSIKCEQNLGHDTMYWYKQDSKKFLKIMFSYNNKELIINETVPNRFSPKSPDKAHLNLHINSLELGDSAVYFCASSQITAGRFNSPPHFGNGTRLTVT.

This clonotype was detected many times. The chain combines TRBV15 with TRBJ1-5, with D uncertain. The CDR3 sequence is 15 residues long. With 0 bases removed from V and 5 bases from J, the gap between germline ends came to 11 bases. Germline-derived CDR1 and CDR2 are LNHNV and YYDKDF (reference sequence). The CDR3 reads CATSRDLGRYQPQHF. The CDR3, as DNA: TGTGCCACCAGCAGAGACCTAGGACGGTATCAGCCCCAGCATTTT.